This T cell receptor beta chain was observed in a study of blood T cell repertoires in COVID-19. Overall study: Researchers got acute and convalescent COVID-19 samples from the United States, Italy and Spain. Sources were T cells, B-cell-depleted T cells, or PBMCs; the material itself was cDNA or gDNA.

Germline V gives CDR1 SGHRS, CDR2 YFSETQ. V lost 4 bases to trimming and J lost 5 bases; unmatched junction nucleotides: 7. The CDR3 spans 14 residues. In the original analysis: Amplification of reference gene primers provided the estimated nucleated cell counts. TCRdb keeps only in-frame clones here, not all; method: immunoSEQ multiplex PCR. The V and J calls and clone size were taken over from that table, and D and trimming were inferred from the DNA. The sample has about 260,000 clones, 80% to 90% seen once. Material for sequencing was peripheral blood. The sequence derives from a middle-aged woman who had recovered from COVID-19. The chain uses TRBV5-1 and TRBJ1-1; 8 bases are a match to TRBD1. Here the CDR3 DNA reads TGCGCCAGCAGCCCCAGGGGGCGCGGGACTGAAGCTTTCTTT. Translated, it gives CASSPRGRGTEAFF.